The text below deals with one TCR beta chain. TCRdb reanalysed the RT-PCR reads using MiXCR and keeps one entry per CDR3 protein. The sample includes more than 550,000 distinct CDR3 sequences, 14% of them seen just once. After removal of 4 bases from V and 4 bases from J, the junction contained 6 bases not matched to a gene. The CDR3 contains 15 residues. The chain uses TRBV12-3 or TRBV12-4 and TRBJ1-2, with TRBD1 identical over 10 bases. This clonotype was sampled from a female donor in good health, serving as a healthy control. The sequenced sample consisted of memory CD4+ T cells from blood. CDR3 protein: CASSSPGTGAYGYTF. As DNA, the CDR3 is TGTGCCAGCAGTTCTCCCGGGACAGGGGCCTATGGCTACACCTTC.